The clone carrying this TCR beta chain has just a few counts. Its antigen is currently unknown. From the RACE reads, TCRdb called clonotypes with MiXCR, one entry per CDR3 protein. The sample contains some 79,000 distinct CDR3 sequences, about 6.8% of which appear only once. Indicated time point: patch test 1, 2 weeks after DPC sensitization. The treatment here: therapeutic diphenylcyclopropenone sensitization with weekly scalp DPC. Unfractionated whole blood yielded the extracted total RNA. CDR3 length: 15 residues. V was trimmed by 3 bases and J by 0 bases, leaving 8 bases between them. The sample belongs to a study of human T cells and chemical hapten exposure. Looking at the study overall: For sensitization, 2% DPC was applied to a 2 cm by 2 cm patch of upper inner arm skin. Patch testing placed 0.01% DPC on the upper back, with readings at 6 days.

Study outcomes and limitations: Expanded TCRs clustered into significantly more large CDR3 similarity groups than controls, the analysis revealed.

Specimen: whole blood, collected in connection with sensitization to the hapten diphenylcyclopropenone (DPC). The chain recombines TRBV12-3 or TRBV12-4 with TRBJ1-4; D is unresolved. The receptor was derived from a woman aged 30 to 39 with alopecia areata. Some clones in this sample may be carry-over from other donors' samples. CDR3: CASSLSLATNEKLFF. The CDR3 nucleotides are TGTGCCAGCAGTTTGTCGCTTGCAACTAATGAAAAACTGTTTTTT.